Each of the 24 T cell receptor beta chains below was sequenced from the same sample in a study of blood T cell repertoires in COVID-19. Clones were read by immunoSEQ multiplex PCR, and TCRdb kept only the in-frame ones, dropping some. In the table there are approximately 300,000 clones, 85% to 90% of which are singletons. The sample taken for sequencing was PBMCs or T cells enriched from blood (not recorded which). These receptors were collected from a woman in her late teens or twenties who had recovered from COVID-19.

The genes are TRBV2 and TRBJ2-3; D perhaps matches TRBD2 (5 bases). Germline CDR1 reads SNHLY; CDR2 reads FYNNEI. The CDR3 runs 16 residues. V was trimmed by 6 bases and J by 9 bases, leaving 25 bases between them. CDR3 amino acids: CASRYSEDQTSETQYF. CDR3 in DNA: TGTGCCAGCAGGTACTCGGAGGACCAAACCTCGGAGACGCAGTATTTT.

The CDR3 region has the DNA TGTGCCTGGACCGCAGGGACTAGCGGGGGGGCCGAGACCCAGTACTTC. It is translated as CAWTAGTSGGAETQYF. The chain is built from TRBV30 and TRBJ2-5; TRBD2 aligns across 16 bases. The V and J ends lost 4 bases and 5 bases, in that order; junction bases with no gene match: 7. This CDR3 has 16 residues. CDR1 is GTSNPN, CDR2 SVGIG, per germline (reference sequence).

This chain connects TRBV12-3 or TRBV12-4 to TRBJ1-2, with 7 bases that match TRBD1. The ends lost 5 bases at V and 7 bases at J; junction bases unmatched: 7. This CDR3 contains 13 residues. CDR3: CASSLNRGSGYTF. The CDR3 DNA reads TGTGCCAGCAGTCTCAACAGGGGCTCTGGCTACACCTTC.

The chain joins TRBV24-1 to TRBJ2-7, with 9 bases identical to TRBD2. With V trimmed by 2 bases and J by 3 bases, 7 bases remained unmatched. The CDR3 is 16 residues long. The germline V gene encodes CDR1 KGHDR and CDR2 SFDVKD. The CDR3 loop is CATSDSGLAGIYEQYF. In DNA, the CDR3 is TGTGCCACCAGTGATTCGGGGCTAGCGGGAATCTACGAGCAGTACTTC.

Regarding this clone: The same CDR3 is also encoded by other DNA sequences in this sample. The chain employs TRBV19 and TRBJ1-6; TRBD1 is a possible D gene (5 bases). CDR1 and CDR2 from the germline V gene are LNHDA and SQIVND (reference sequence). Trimming left V 3 bases short and J 8 bases short, with 11 bases between. The CDR3 contains 14 residues. As DNA, the CDR3 is TGTGCCAGTAGTATCGCAGGGTTGGATTCACCCCTCCACTTT. This translates into CASSIAGLDSPLHF.

The gene calls are TRBV30 and TRBJ2-7; 7 bases are shared with TRBD2. CDR3 length equals 13 residues. The germline V gene has CDR1 GTSNPN and CDR2 SVGIG (reference sequence). The V segment lost 8 bases and the J segment 3 bases; nucleotides outside the gene matches: 10. CDR3 protein: CATSTGGVYEQYF. In nucleotides, the CDR3 is TGTGCCACCTCCACGGGGGGTGTCTACGAGCAGTACTTC.

V and J are TRBV5-1 and TRBJ2-2, with TRBD2 as a possible D gene (6 bases). This CDR3 is built from 16 residues. The V gene lost 0 bases and the J gene lost 0 bases, with 9 bases spanning the gap. The germline V gene has CDR1 SGHRS and CDR2 YFSETQ. CDR3: CASSLAKRANTGELFF. CDR3 DNA: TGCGCCAGCAGCTTGGCCAAGCGGGCGAACACCGGGGAGCTGTTTTTT.

This chain connects TRBV30 to TRBJ1-4, with D unclear. CDR1 is GTSNPN, CDR2 SVGIG, per germline (reference sequence). This CDR3 region has 12 residues. Trimming pared 2 bases from V and 8 bases from J, leaving 9 bases between. CDR3 region: CAWSPSPEKLFF. CDR3 DNA: TGTGCCTGGAGTCCCTCCCCGGAAAAACTGTTTTTT.

This clone was counted a few times. The CDR3 nucleotides read TGTGCCAGCTCAATACAGGCCAACACCGGGGAGCTGTTTTTT. Translating gives CASSIQANTGELFF. The chain carries TRBV18 and TRBJ2-2; D perhaps matches TRBD1 (5 bases). Germline CDR1 KGHSH, CDR2 LQKENI. CDR3 length: 14 residues. Trimming left V 5 bases short and J 2 bases short, with 9 bases between.

The genes are TRBV5-1 and TRBJ1-2; possible D gene TRBD1, 6 bases. This CDR3 has 13 amino acids. The germline V gene encodes CDR1 SGHRS and CDR2 YFSETQ. Trimming shortened V by 3 bases and J by 1 base, and 7 bases separated the two germline ends. Here the CDR3 DNA reads TGCGCCAGCAGCTCGGACAGTAACTATGGCTACACCTTC. Translated: CASSSDSNYGYTF.

This clone was counted a few times. The chain combines TRBV3-1 (or the pseudogene TRBV3-2) with TRBJ2-1; the D is unclear. The CDR3 is 17 amino acids. V was pared by 0 bases and J by 1 base, with 13 bases between. Germline CDR1 and CDR2: LGHDT and YNNKEL (reference sequence). CDR3 sequence: CASSQDSTANSYNEQFF. The CDR3 DNA reads as TGTGCCAGCAGCCAAGATTCAACTGCGAATTCCTACAATGAGCAGTTCTTC.

The V call is TRBV30, the J call TRBJ1-1; 10 nucleotides match TRBD1. Germline CDR1 and CDR2: GTSNPN and SVGIG (reference sequence). CDR3 length: 12 amino acids. V lost 8 bases to trimming and J lost 4 bases; unmatched junction nucleotides: 4. CDR3 sequence reads: CAGWTGGTEAFF. The CDR3 nucleotides read TGTGCCGGTTGGACAGGGGGCACTGAAGCTTTCTTT.

The CDR3 loop reads CASSYTWTGREAFF. CDR3 bases: TGTGCCAGCAGTTACACCTGGACAGGCCGTGAAGCTTTCTTT. The V call is TRBV6-5, the J call TRBJ1-1; 7 nucleotides agree with TRBD1. With 2 bases clipped from V and 7 bases from J, the junction kept 7 bases outside the gene matches. The V gene's germline CDR1 is MNHEY and CDR2 SVGAGI. This CDR3 spans 14 amino acids.

This chain uses TRBV19 with TRBJ2-7; 10 bases fit TRBD2. This CDR3 has 13 amino acids. Unmatched junction bases numbered 4, after V lost 8 bases and J lost 3 bases. In germline, CDR1 is LNHDA, CDR2 SQIVND (reference sequence). CDR3 in DNA: TGTGCCAGTCGCGAGCGGGAGGGCTACGAGCAGTACTTC. The encoded protein is CASREREGYEQYF. Supplemented by reference TRBV19 and TRBJ2-7, the full variable domain reads DGGITQSPKYLFRKEGQNVTLSCEQNLNHDAMYWYRQDPGQGLRLIYYSQIVNDFQKGDIAEGYSVSREKKESFPLTVTSAQKNPTAFYLCASREREGYEQYFGPGTRLTVT.

This CDR3 reads CASSEALREEKLFF. DNA of the CDR3: TGTGCCAGCAGTGAAGCTCTAAGGGAGGAAAAACTGTTTTTT. The V gene is TRBV6-1, the J gene TRBJ1-4; D call uncertain. CDR1 and CDR2 from the germline V gene are MNHNS and SASEGT. Trimming took off 0 bases at V and 8 bases at J, with 10 bases between the two ends. The CDR3 is 14 amino acids.

V gene TRBV24-1 combines with J gene TRBJ2-3; possible D gene TRBD1, 6 bases. Germline V lookup: CDR1 KGHDR, CDR2 SFDVKD. The CDR3 has 16 residues. Trimming cost V 3 bases and J 1 base, with 13 bases left between them. CDR3 in DNA: TGTGCCACCAGTGATAGCAACAGGGTGGGCACAGATACGCAGTATTTT. Protein: CATSDSNRVGTDTQYF.

A single count supports this clone. The chain recombines TRBV28 with TRBJ1-5, with TRBD1 identical over 8 bases. This CDR3 region has 19 residues. J lost 7 bases, V lost 1 base, and 18 bases had no gene match. Looked up from germline, CDR1 is MDHEN and CDR2 is SYDVKM. The CDR3 nucleotides read TGTGCCAGCAGTTTATCATCCGGTTTTTGGGACAGGCGACTGCAGCCCCAGCATTTT. This codes for CASSLSSGFWDRRLQPQHF.

The CDR3 protein is CASSPAPRAGGLNEQFF. The CDR3 coding sequence is TGTGCCAGCAGCCCGGCGCCCAGAGCGGGAGGGCTTAATGAGCAGTTCTTC. The chain carries TRBV9 and TRBJ2-1; 10 bases match TRBD2. From germline, CDR1 is SGDLS and CDR2 YYNGEE. V was clipped by 4 bases and J by 7 bases; unmatched bases: 14. This CDR3 is 17 amino acids long.

This clone was counted a few times. CDR3 sequence: CASSDKAGSINEQFF. CDR3 in DNA: TGTGCCAGCAGTGACAAAGCGGGGTCGATAAATGAGCAGTTCTTC. V gene TRBV6-4 combines with J gene TRBJ2-1; 7 bases are a match to TRBD2. Per the germline V gene, CDR1 is MRHNA and CDR2 is SNTAGT. The V and J ends lost 2 bases and 7 bases, in that order; junction bases with no gene match: 8. This CDR3 contains 15 residues.

This chain links TRBV5-1 with TRBJ1-4; a possible D gene is TRBD1 (5 bases). V shed 0 bases and J shed 8 bases, with 8 bases lying between them. The CDR3 length is 13 residues. Germline V lookup: CDR1 SGHRS, CDR2 YFSETQ. The CDR3 is CASSLGTGEKLFF. CDR3 sequence (DNA): TGCGCCAGCAGCTTGGGCACAGGAGAAAAACTGTTTTTT.

The V call is TRBV10-2, the J call TRBJ2-7; TRBD2 is a possible D gene (6 bases). Trimming took off 6 bases at V and 6 bases at J, with 15 bases between the two ends. In germline, CDR1 is WSHSY, CDR2 SAAADI. The CDR3 sequence is 13 residues long. The CDR3 nucleotides read TGCGCCAGCAGAATTGGTGGAGGGAGCGAGCAGTACTTC. Amino acid sequence: CASRIGGGSEQYF.

The chain combines TRBV10-3 with TRBJ2-1; TRBD2 aligns across 10 bases. The CDR3 covers 13 residues. Germline-derived CDR1 and CDR2 are ENHRY and SYGVKD. V lost 8 bases, J lost 8 bases, and 6 bases stayed unmatched. Here the CDR3 DNA reads TGTGCCATCTTGTCAGCGGGGGGGGATGAGCAGTTCTTC. Amino acids: CAILSAGGDEQFF.

The chain joins TRBV5-8 to TRBJ1-3, with 8 bases that match TRBD1. J was trimmed by 2 bases and V by 0 bases; bases with no gene match: 4. Germline CDR1 SGHTS, CDR2 YDEGEE. CDR3 size: 16 residues. CDR3 protein: CASSLAGGVAGNTIYF. CDR3 bases: TGTGCCAGCAGCTTGGCAGGGGGCGTCGCTGGAAACACCATATATTTT.

The rearrangement uses TRBV4-1 and TRBJ1-2; 8 bases fit TRBD1. The junction had 6 bases not matched to a gene; V was cut back by 1 base and J by 5 bases. Germline V gives CDR1 MGHRA, CDR2 YSYEKL. This CDR3 region has 15 residues. In DNA form, the CDR3 reads TGCGCCAGCAGCCAAGGACAGGGGACAAGGTATGGCTACACCTTC. Translation gives CASSQGQGTRYGYTF.